This TCR beta chain is drawn from a study of CXCR3-negative and CXCR3-positive naive CD8 T cells. Study-level points and caveats: Naive cells that were CXCR3-negative or CXCR3-positive used TRBV-TRBJ genes alike, while memory cells diverged. The naive subsets expressed comparable surface CD5, and the authors inferred TCR strength from TRB CDR3 properties.

With some 300,000 cells each, the CD8+ T cell subsets were individually sorted in triplicate. The CDR3 consists of 13 residues. Germline CDR1 reads SGHTA; CDR2 reads FQGNSA. For this clonotype: Its antigen is not identified.

TRB cDNA was prepared as libraries by UMI-labeled 5' RACE. TCRdb derives one entry per CDR3 protein from the 5' RACE reads, leaving out DNA. The sample totals approximately 41,000 distinct CDR3 sequences. This clonotype was sampled from a human donor in good health. Some clones in this sample may be carry-over from other donors' samples. The gene calls are TRBV7-2 and TRBJ2-7. Source material: memory CD8+ T cells from blood. The chain's CDR3 is CASSLPSSYEQYF.